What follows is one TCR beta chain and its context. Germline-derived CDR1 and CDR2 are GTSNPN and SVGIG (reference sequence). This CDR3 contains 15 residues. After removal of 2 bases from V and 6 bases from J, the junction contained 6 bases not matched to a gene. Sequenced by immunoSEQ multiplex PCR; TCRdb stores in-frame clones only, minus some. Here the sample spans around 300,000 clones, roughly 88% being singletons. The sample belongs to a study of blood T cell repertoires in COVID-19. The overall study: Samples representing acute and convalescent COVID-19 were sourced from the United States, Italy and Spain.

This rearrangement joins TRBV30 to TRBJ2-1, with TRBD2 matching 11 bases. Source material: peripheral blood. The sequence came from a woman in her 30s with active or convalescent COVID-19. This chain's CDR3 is CAWSLSGTSGNEQFF. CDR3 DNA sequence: TGTGCCTGGAGTTTATCCGGGACTAGCGGCAATGAGCAGTTCTTC.